This TCR beta chain was sequenced for a study of T cell responses to AZD1222 COVID-19 vaccine. For the study at large: Analyses pooled second doses at about 4 or about 12 weeks.

Data came from immunoSEQ multiplex PCR; TCRdb stores just in-frame clones and leaves some out. The sample contains about 130,000 clones, approximately 90% of which appear only once. This CDR3 has 13 residues. Per the germline V gene, CDR1 is MNHEY and CDR2 is SVGAGI. Between the trimmed V and J ends, which lost 5 bases and 5 bases, there was a span of 12 bases. This sequence joins TRBV6-5 and TRBJ1-2; weak D call: TRBD1 (5 bases). The receptor comes from an adult in good health. Sequenced here: peripheral blood, sampled on day 0 of AZD1222 vaccination. The DNA of the CDR3 is TGTGCCAGCAGTATGGACATAGCTTATGGCTACACCTTC. Its protein product is CASSMDIAYGYTF.